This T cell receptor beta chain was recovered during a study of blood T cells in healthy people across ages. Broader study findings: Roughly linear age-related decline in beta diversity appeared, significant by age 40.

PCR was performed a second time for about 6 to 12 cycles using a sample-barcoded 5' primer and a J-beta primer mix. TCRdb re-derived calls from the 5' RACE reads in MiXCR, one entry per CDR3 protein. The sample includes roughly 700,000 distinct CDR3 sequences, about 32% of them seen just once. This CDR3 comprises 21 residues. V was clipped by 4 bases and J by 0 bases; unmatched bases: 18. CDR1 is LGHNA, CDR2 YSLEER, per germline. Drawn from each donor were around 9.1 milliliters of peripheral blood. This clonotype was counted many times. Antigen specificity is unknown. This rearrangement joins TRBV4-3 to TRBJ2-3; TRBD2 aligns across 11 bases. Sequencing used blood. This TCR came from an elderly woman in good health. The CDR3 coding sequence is TGCGCCAGCAGCCGCACCGCGACTAGCGGGGCTTCCTCGAGCAGCACAGATACGCAGTATTTT. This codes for CASSRTATSGASSSSTDTQYF.